Below are 32 T cell receptor beta chains sequenced from a single sample in a study. Each CDR3 protein gets one entry after TCRdb re-called the 5' RACE reads with MiXCR. The repertoire holds several hundred distinct CDR3 sequences, approximately 12% seen once, with around 17% in the top ten. The sample was total memory T cells from blood PBMCs. The subset here: transitional memory CD4+ T cells. These receptors all stem from a female donor with HIV.

J is TRBJ1-1 and V is TRBV10-3; D call uncertain. The CDR3 is 11 amino acids. V shed 0 bases and J shed 7 bases, with 3 bases lying between them. Germline CDR1 ENHRY, CDR2 SYGVKD. The CDR3, as DNA: TGTGCCATCAGTGAGTCTGGTGAAGCTTTCTTT. This codes for CAISESGEAFF.

In its sample, this clonotype is large. The rearrangement uses TRBV6-6 and TRBJ1-5, with D maybe TRBD1 (5 bases). The CDR3 length is 14 residues. Per germline, CDR1 MNHNY and CDR2 SVGAGI (reference sequence). The V gene lost 0 bases and the J gene lost 5 bases, with 8 bases spanning the gap. The CDR3 sequence is CASSYSQGYQPQHF. Here the CDR3 DNA reads TGTGCCAGCAGTTACTCCCAGGGCTATCAGCCCCAGCATTTT.

Only a few counts were recorded for this clonotype. The rearrangement uses TRBV7-7 and TRBJ2-1, with D possibly being TRBD1 (5 bases). The length of the CDR3 is 13 residues. Germline V gene lookup returns CDR1 SSHAT and CDR2 FNYEAQ (reference sequence). V was pared by 5 bases and J by 8 bases, with 13 bases between. Written as DNA, the CDR3 is TGTGCCAGCAGCGCCGCCAAGGGGTATGAGCAGTTCTTC. Translation: CASSAAKGYEQFF. The variable domain in full, completed from reference TRBV7-7 and TRBJ2-1, reads GAGVSQSPRYKVTKRGQDVTLRCDPISSHATLYWYQQALGQGPEFLTYFNYEAQPDKSGLPSDRFSAERPEGSISTLTIQRTEQRDSAMYRCASSAAKGYEQFFGPGTRLTVL.

This clonotype was picked up a small number of times. The J gene is TRBJ1-6, the V gene TRBV11-3; D uncertain. There are 12 residues in the CDR3. Trimming took 5 bases from V and 8 from J, leaving 7 bases between them. The germline V gene encodes CDR1 SGHNT and CDR2 YENEEA. In DNA, the CDR3 is TGTGCCAGCAGCCGAGGTTATTCACCCCTCCACTTT. It encodes CASSRGYSPLHF. Complete variable domain (other parts from reference TRBV11-3 and TRBJ1-6): EAGVVQSPRYKIIEKKQPVAFWCNPISGHNTLYWYLQNLGQGPELLIRYENEEAVDDSQLPKDRFSAERLKGVDSTLKIQPAELGDSAVYLCASSRGYSPLHFGNGTRLTVT.

Within the sample, this clonotype is hyperexpanded. The rearrangement uses TRBV11-3 and TRBJ1-2, with unresolved D. The germline V and J ends were trimmed by 2 bases and 8 bases, with 6 bases remaining between them. The CDR3 runs to 11 residues. The V gene's germline CDR1 is SGHNT and CDR2 YENEEA. The CDR3 DNA reads as TGTGCCAGCAGCTTAAATGGCGGCTACACCTTC. Translated, it gives CASSLNGGYTF.

The chain joins TRBV12-3 or TRBV12-4 to TRBJ2-2; 8 bases fit TRBD2. J gave up 4 bases and V 6 bases, and 7 bases lay outside the gene matches. This CDR3 spans 15 amino acids. CDR3 loop: CASRAGGGTTGELFF. The CDR3, as DNA: TGTGCCAGCAGGGCCGGCGGGGGGACCACCGGGGAGCTGTTTTTT.

In its sample, this clonotype ranks as large. The CDR3 DNA is TGTGCCAGCAGCTTCACAGCGGGGCTAAGCACAGATACGCAGTATTTT. This encodes CASSFTAGLSTDTQYF. The V gene is TRBV11-3, the J gene TRBJ2-3; 7 positions agree with TRBD2. The germline CDR1 and CDR2 sequences are SGHNT and YENEEA. V lost 3 bases to trimming and J lost 0 bases; unmatched junction nucleotides: 6. CDR3 length: 16 residues.

This chain uses TRBV7-3 with TRBJ2-2; 9 bases agree with TRBD1. The ends lost 5 bases at V and 8 bases at J; junction bases unmatched: 6. CDR3 size: 14 residues. CDR1 is SGHTA and CDR2 is FQGTGA in the germline V gene. The DNA for the CDR3 is TGTGCCAGCAGCATGGACAGGGGATTTGGGGAGCTGTTTTTT. Translated: CASSMDRGFGELFF.

The chain has TRBV10-1 and TRBJ2-3, with D uncertain. CDR1 is WNHNN, CDR2 SYGVQD, per germline (reference sequence). Trimming pared 3 bases from V and 4 bases from J, leaving 8 bases between. The CDR3 is 13 residues long. This CDR3 reads CASSEGCPDTQYF. CDR3 coding DNA: TGCGCCAGCAGTGAAGGTTGCCCAGATACGCAGTATTTT.

This clonotype was observed a few times. This chain links TRBV6-5 with TRBJ1-3, with D unclear. The V gene's germline CDR1 is MNHEY and CDR2 SVGAGI. There are 13 residues in the CDR3. The germline V and J ends were trimmed by 6 bases and 0 bases, with 6 bases remaining between them. The CDR3 is CASRGPSGNTIYF. The DNA for the CDR3 is TGTGCCAGCAGGGGTCCCTCTGGAAACACCATATATTTT.

The V call is TRBV11-3, the J call TRBJ2-1; 8 nucleotides line up with TRBD2. The germline CDR1 and CDR2 sequences are SGHNT and YENEEA. V shed 5 bases, J shed 0 bases, and the junction held 9 bases outside the gene matches. CDR3 length equals 17 residues. The CDR3 DNA follows: TGTGCCAGCAGCACAGTAGCGGGGACGAGCTCCTACAATGAGCAGTTCTTC. It codes for CASSTVAGTSSYNEQFF. Full variable domain (rest looked up from reference TRBV11-3 and TRBJ2-1): EAGVVQSPRYKIIEKKQPVAFWCNPISGHNTLYWYLQNLGQGPELLIRYENEEAVDDSQLPKDRFSAERLKGVDSTLKIQPAELGDSAVYLCASSTVAGTSSYNEQFFGPGTRLTVL.

This clonotype was detected a few times. This chain joins TRBV5-1 and TRBJ2-2; D unclear. V was clipped by 3 bases and J by 5 bases, with 11 bases between them. The CDR3 extends over 14 amino acids. Germline V gene sequence: CDR1 SGHRS, CDR2 YFSETQ. The chain's CDR3 is CASSSNTETGELFF. The CDR3 region has the DNA TGCGCCAGCAGCTCCAATACAGAAACCGGGGAGCTGTTTTTT.

This clonotype is large within its sample. V is TRBV4-1 and J is TRBJ1-6; a possible D gene is TRBD1 (6 bases). The CDR3 contains 18 residues. Germline V lookup: CDR1 MGHRA, CDR2 YSYEKL. Trimming took off 0 bases at V and 1 base at J, with 13 bases between the two ends. The CDR3 here is CASSQDGGAISYNSPLHF. The DNA for the CDR3 is TGCGCCAGCAGCCAAGATGGGGGGGCTATATCCTATAATTCACCCCTCCACTTT.

This clonotype was counted a few times. This sequence joins TRBV7-7 and TRBJ2-5; 11 positions agree with TRBD2. The CDR3 contains 16 residues. Germline trimming cut 6 bases from V and 5 bases from J; bases unmatched to any gene: 11. Germline V CDR1 and CDR2: SSHAT, FNYEAQ (reference sequence). The CDR3 DNA follows: TGTGCCAGCAGTTCCACTAGCGGGGGCCCCGGGGAGACCCAGTACTTC. Its translation is CASSSTSGGPGETQYF.

This clonotype has only a few counts. This sequence joins TRBV6-1 and TRBJ2-2, with D unresolved. The CDR3 is made up of 11 amino acids. V was cut by 7 bases and J by 6 bases, with 6 bases left in between. Germline assignment: CDR1 MNHNS and CDR2 SASEGT. The CDR3 coding sequence is TGTGCCAGCACGCGCTCCGGGGAGCTGTTTTTT. It specifies CASTRSGELFF.

This clonotype has just a few counts. The genes are TRBV5-4 and TRBJ2-2; no clear D. This CDR3 region has 14 residues. V lost 1 base and J lost 4, with 8 bases in between. Germline V gives CDR1 SGHNT, CDR2 YYREEE (reference sequence). Here the CDR3 reads CASSLPQSTGELFF. The CDR3 DNA reads TGTGCCAGCAGCTTGCCCCAAAGCACCGGGGAGCTGTTTTTT.

As concerns this clonotype: A much larger clone lies a single base off, so this may be a read error. The missing conserved phenylalanine or tryptophan at the end of this CDR3 makes a read error likely. The genes are TRBV5-3 and TRBJ2-4, with D possibly matching TRBD2 (6 bases). TRBV5-3 is filed as an ORF, its function uncertain. V was clipped by 4 bases and J by 6 bases, with 17 bases between them. There are 15 residues in the CDR3. The CDR3 sequence: CARSDLGTPRNIQYY. For the CDR3, the DNA is TGTGCCAGAAGCGATCTCGGGACTCCTAGAAACATTCAGTACTAC.

The rearrangement joins TRBV11-3 to TRBJ2-1; 11 nucleotides match TRBD2. The CDR3 has 15 amino acids. In germline, CDR1 is SGHNT, CDR2 YENEEA. V lost 1 base and J lost 9; bases outside the gene matches: 5. CDR3 protein: CASSLGRSGGAEQFF. The CDR3 bases are TGTGCCAGCAGCTTAGGGCGTAGCGGGGGGGCTGAGCAGTTCTTC.

The V and J genes are TRBV30 and TRBJ2-5; D call uncertain. Germline V gives CDR1 GTSNPN, CDR2 SVGIG (reference sequence). Trimming cost V 2 bases and J 5 bases, with 9 bases left between them. The length of the CDR3 is 12 residues. In DNA form, the CDR3 reads TGTGCCTGGAGTAGAAGTCGTGAGACCCAGTACTTC. Amino acid sequence: CAWSRSRETQYF.

The chain joins TRBV20-1 to TRBJ2-3; possibly TRBD2 for D (6 bases). The CDR3 contains 14 residues. V lost 1 base and J 3 bases, leaving 11 bases between the germline ends. Germline V CDR1 and CDR2: DFQATT, SNEGSKA (reference sequence). The CDR3 region is CSARVREWTDTQYF. In DNA, the CDR3 is TGCAGTGCTAGAGTCCGGGAGTGGACAGATACGCAGTATTTT.

The chain employs TRBV7-6 and TRBJ1-1; the match to TRBD1 covers 9 bases. CDR1 SGHVS and CDR2 FNYEAQ come from the germline V gene. V trimming: 2 bases; J trimming: 3 bases; junction bases outside the gene matches: 16. The CDR3 contains 19 residues. This CDR3 is CASSLRGGQGTFGYTEAFF. CDR3 coding DNA: TGTGCCAGCAGCTTACGGGGCGGACAGGGGACATTTGGTTACACTGAAGCTTTCTTT.

V usage is TRBV5-1 and J usage is TRBJ2-5, with D unresolved. In germline, CDR1 is SGHRS, CDR2 YFSETQ. The CDR3 spans 12 residues. With 3 bases removed from V and 1 base from J, the gap between germline ends came to 4 bases. The CDR3 sequence: CASSSSQETQYF. CDR3 sequence (DNA): TGCGCCAGCAGCTCCTCCCAAGAGACCCAGTACTTC.

In its sample, this clonotype is large. The V gene is TRBV5-1, the J gene TRBJ1-4; 7 bases are shared with TRBD1. The CDR3 extends over 14 amino acids. Germline trimming cut 1 base from V and 6 bases from J; bases unmatched to any gene: 3. CDR1 is SGHRS, CDR2 YFSETQ, per germline. The CDR3 region has the DNA TGCGCCAGCAGCTTGATCGGGACAGATGAAAAACTGTTTTTT. Protein sequence: CASSLIGTDEKLFF.

This clonotype turned up a few times. The chain couples TRBV5-6 to TRBJ2-7; D unresolved. The germline V gene has CDR1 SGHDT and CDR2 YYEEEE. Deletions cut 0 bases from V and 3 bases from J, with 7 bases between. CDR3 length equals 13 residues. The CDR3 is CASSLGRIYEQYF. DNA of the CDR3: TGTGCCAGCAGCTTGGGGCGGATCTACGAGCAGTACTTC.

Comment on this clonotype: An end of the junction does not agree with germline; a read error may underlie this. The V call is TRBV11-3, the J call TRBJ2-3; TRBD2 matches at 8 bases. Germline V gives CDR1 SGHNT, CDR2 YENEEA. There are 17 residues in the CDR3. The CDR3 sequence is CASSLEGGRPPTDMQYF. The DNA of the CDR3 is TGTGCCAGCAGCTTAGAGGGCGGGAGGCCTCCCACAGATATGCAGTATTTT.

This clonotype has only a few counts. The chain recombines TRBV30 with TRBJ1-1; possible D gene TRBD1, 6 bases. Germline V gene lookup returns CDR1 GTSNPN and CDR2 SVGIG (reference sequence). The ends were cut back, 2 bases at V and 5 bases at J, with 12 bases in the middle. There are 13 residues in the CDR3. CDR3 loop: CAWSRGAGTEAFF. In DNA form, the CDR3 reads TGTGCCTGGAGTCGGGGGGCTGGTACTGAAGCTTTCTTT.

The J gene is TRBJ2-3, the V gene TRBV15, with 7 bases aligning to TRBD2. Germline V lookup: CDR1 LNHNV, CDR2 YYDKDF (reference sequence). The CDR3 consists of 15 residues. The trim removed 3 bases at V and 5 bases at J, leaving 8 bases unmatched. CDR3 in DNA: TGTGCCACCAGCAGCATGGCGGGGGAAGTAGATACGCAGTATTTT. Encoded protein: CATSSMAGEVDTQYF.

In its sample, this clonotype is large (0.1 to 1%). Here the CDR3 reads CASSQTFPSYNEQFF. DNA of the CDR3: TGTGCCAGCAGCCAAACCTTCCCCTCCTACAATGAGCAGTTCTTC. This chain links TRBV4-2 with TRBJ2-1; D is undetermined. The CDR3 is 15 residues long. Germline assignment: CDR1 LGHNA and CDR2 YNFKEQ. The V end was cut by 2 bases, the J end by 0 bases, with 8 bases between.

The chain combines TRBV7-2 with TRBJ2-5, with 7 bases lining up with TRBD2. V gave up 5 bases and J gave up 5 bases; unmatched junction bases: 14. The length of the CDR3 is 16 residues. CDR1 is SGHTA, CDR2 FQGNSA, per germline. This CDR3 is CASSPRRVAGSETQYF. CDR3 coding DNA: TGTGCCAGCAGCCCCCGGCGAGTAGCGGGTAGCGAGACCCAGTACTTC.

This clonotype turned up a few times. The genes are TRBV3-1 and TRBJ1-1; 8 bases match TRBD1. The CDR3 sequence is 15 residues long. Germline lookup yields CDR1 LGHDT and CDR2 YNNKEL (reference sequence). Unmatched junction bases numbered 5, after V lost 4 bases and J lost 1 base. The CDR3 here is CASSPRQGTNTEAFF. In DNA, the CDR3 is TGTGCCAGCAGCCCCCGACAGGGGACGAACACTGAAGCTTTCTTT.

This chain joins TRBV6-1 and TRBJ1-2; TRBD1 agrees at 9 bases. Unmatched junction bases numbered 6, after V lost 6 bases and J lost 1 base. The germline V gene encodes CDR1 MNHNS and CDR2 SASEGT. The CDR3 spans 15 residues. The CDR3 region is CASRPTGGDNYGYTF. The DNA for the CDR3 is TGTGCCAGCAGACCGACAGGGGGAGATAACTATGGCTACACCTTC.

By share, this clonotype ranks as large (0.1 to 1%). The V and J genes are TRBV7-2 and TRBJ1-2; D unresolved. The ends were cut back, 5 bases at V and 8 bases at J, with 12 bases in the middle. Germline V lookup: CDR1 SGHTA, CDR2 FQGNSA. CDR3 length equals 12 residues. This CDR3 is CASSLDGRGYTF. The CDR3 DNA reads as TGTGCCAGCAGCCTGGACGGGAGAGGCTACACCTTC.